This is a list of T cell receptor beta chains from one sample in a study of metastatic and nonmetastatic thyroid tumors. TCRdb re-analyzed the PCR reads using MiXCR. The data hold just under 45,000 clones, with around 2.9% observed a single time. The sequenced sample was blood. Receptor source: a female donor with papillary thyroid cancer or a benign thyroid nodule (not recorded which). Some clones in this sample may be carry-over from other donors' samples. The CDR3 runs from the conserved cysteine through the conserved F or W. The order of the fields is J gene, V gene, CDR3 protein.

>TRBJ1-1|TRBV20-1
CSALQGNPYKGTEAFF
>TRBJ2-3|TRBV5-8
CASGIDTQYF
>TRBJ2-6|TRBV6-1
CASSEAGGAGGVGANVLTF
>TRBJ2-3|TRBV2
CASTTRLAGASATDTQYF
>TRBJ2-5|TRBV6-2/TRBV6-3
CASSYEDSQETQYF
>TRBJ2-1|TRBV11-1
CASSFRGAGVNYNEQFF
>TRBJ2-3|TRBV4-1
CASSLRSTPHTQYF
>TRBJ2-1|TRBV6-5
CASSSQLSWDEQFF
>TRBJ2-5|TRBV28
CASRRVGGVKETQYF
>TRBJ1-4|TRBV6-1
CASSEVGWEAEKLFF
>TRBJ2-5|TRBV5-4
CASSLFPSETQYF
>TRBJ1-2|TRBV20-1
CSARNRGNYGYTF
>TRBJ2-1|TRBV12-3/TRBV12-4
CATYRGHHEQFF
>TRBJ2-7|TRBV7-9
CASSTDTREQYF
>TRBJ2-7|TRBV11-2
CASSPTPGGGEQYF
>TRBJ2-1|TRBV18
CASSPGTGDNEQFF
>TRBJ2-7|TRBV2
CASSAGLAGLYEQYF
>TRBJ2-5|TRBV12-5
CASGPEAAQETQYF
>TRBJ2-5|TRBV5-6
CASSLASSGRGLWETQYF
>TRBJ2-7|TRBV7-2
CATTVNPLGGYEQYF
>TRBJ1-5|TRBV5-8
CASSLPGADQPQHF
>TRBJ1-2|TRBV20-1
CSARNGGAEGGYTF
>TRBJ2-2|TRBV5-4
CASSLGRGRRGGELFF
>TRBJ2-2|TRBV20-1
CSARIRNTGELFF
>TRBJ2-1|TRBV27
CASSFEGRASKNEQFF
>TRBJ1-2|TRBV24-1
CATSDYRDYGYTF
>TRBJ1-5|TRBV9
CASSADDSNQPQHF
>TRBJ2-7|TRBV20-1
CSATDLAGGPYEQYF
>TRBJ2-7|TRBV12-3/TRBV12-4
CASSGGQTYEQYF
>TRBJ2-4|TRBV2
CASSWDRAGENIQYF
>TRBJ1-3|TRBV6-1
CASRGQGVSGNTIYF
>TRBJ2-3|TRBV2
CASSSYGQGRRTDTQYF
>TRBJ2-3|TRBV9
CASSGYTDTQYF
>TRBJ2-1|TRBV27
CASTNDPTREQFF
>TRBJ2-1|TRBV5-1
CASSPGTSSSYNEQFF
>TRBJ1-6|TRBV6-1
CASSEKSAMNSPLHF
>TRBJ2-1|TRBV5-4
CASSQTSGKSNEQFF
>TRBJ1-2|TRBV11-2
CASSDKYFYGYTF
>TRBJ2-3|TRBV6-5
CASSYSPGQGADTQYF
>TRBJ1-3|TRBV7-2
CASSFGDSPGNTIYF
>TRBJ2-7|TRBV3-1
CASSQDGAYEQYF
>TRBJ2-3|TRBV11-2
CASSFGLAGVTDTQYF
>TRBJ1-1|TRBV5-1
CASSRDGTEAFF
>TRBJ2-7|TRBV6-1
CASGMGYYEHYF
>TRBJ2-7|TRBV11-2
CASSFSRGASYEQYF
>TRBJ1-5|TRBV19
CASSIALGQPQHF
>TRBJ1-1|TRBV6-1
CASSSVALWNTEAFF
>TRBJ2-7|TRBV2
CASVAGGSPYEQYF
>TRBJ2-7|TRBV19
CASSETGYDYEQYF
>TRBJ1-4|TRBV10-2
CASSDGTGINEKLFF
>TRBJ1-2|TRBV5-1
CASSLSGGRSYGYTF
>TRBJ1-6|TRBV2
CARKLQGDSPLHF
>TRBJ2-5|TRBV24-1
CATSDLGQGETQYF
>TRBJ2-2|TRBV7-3
CASSLNLAELRTGDLFF
>TRBJ2-7|TRBV12-3/TRBV12-4
CASSLTGLGLDEQYF